This entry features one T cell receptor (beta chain) sequence. Which antigen it targets is not known. No much larger clone is present one base from it, and per-base qualities are unavailable. Following the manufacturer's recommendations, the immunoSEQ kit was used to generate TCR beta libraries from genomic DNA. To prepare libraries, a first multiplex PCR with proprietary primers was run, followed by a second PCR that added unique barcodes, and a bead cleanup was done after each round. A positive control reaction and a negative control reaction, both provided in the kit, were run with every batch of samples. The final libraries underwent checking on an Agilent 4200 TapeStation D1000 ScreenTape, volumetric pooling, and quantification by qPCR. Sequencing was performed on an Illumina NextSeq500 using a MidOutput 150-cycle cartridge, with 156 Read1 cycles, 15 Index1 cycles, and the kit custom primers. The pooled library was loaded at about 0.96 pM, and roughly 20% PhiX control was spiked in. In the authors' own workflow: Vendor-processed data were analyzed in R, and a clonotype was defined as all T cells sharing the same CDR3 nucleotide sequence. In the clone abundance analyses, frequencies in each sample were normalized to that sample's 10,000 most abundant clones. Before analysis, public T cell clones were removed, and these numbered fewer than six per sample on average. The dominant motif analysis was done with ImmunoMap using the PAM10 matrix, a gap penalty of 30, and a homology threshold of 0.3, and motifs with a cumulative frequency of at least 0.01 were considered dominant. Entries here come from immuneACCESS through TCRdb and include only in-frame sequences with V and J called. Some clones fail to appear in such tables; in the studies checked, an unresolved V gene covers under half of the shortfall, and the cause of the remainder is unknown. V, J and clone size were drawn from that table, and D and trimming were deduced from the DNA. The sample table holds fewer than 8,500 clones, of which 65% were seen once. Roughly 43% of the sample is taken by the ten largest.

The time point label on this specimen signifies: tumor resected at nephrectomy. The treatment or condition label of this sample denotes: treatment-naive control, cytoreductive nephrectomy. Control tumors came from treatment-naive renal cell carcinoma patients who underwent cytoreductive nephrectomy without prior radiation. Renal cell carcinoma with clear cell pathology was present in all patients. The control tumors sequenced for TCR were resected between 2011 and 2014 from some 10 males and 4 females whose median age was roughly 55 years (range roughly 40 to 85). Tumor processing involved mechanical dissociation, digestion with collagenase/hyaluronidase at 37 degrees C, handling in gentleMACS C tubes, and storage in liquid nitrogen. The QIAamp DNA Blood Mini Kit (Qiagen) was used to prepare genomic DNA for TCR sequencing. Samples were included in the analyses only if all quality control checks were passed.

This specimen comes from a study of radiation and T cells in renal cell carcinoma (dated by TCRdb to 2018 to 2021). Study-level background: A total of roughly 53 samples underwent TCR beta sequencing, made up of 25 or so tumors and roughly 27 peripheral blood samples. In the 40 to 60 samples combined, around 3.9 million unique CDR3 nucleotide sequences were found, encoding roughly 2,500,000 unique CDR3 amino acid sequences. The full study reports these points: With a single-armed trial design, the study had no way to address how radiation dose or scheduling affects the TCR repertoire. Because only small tumor regions of approximately 0.91 g were available, intratumoral heterogeneity was not captured. Irradiated tumors contained more dominant CDR3 motifs, and these motifs occupied a larger share of the repertoire than in control tumors. Irradiated tumors showed higher TCR clonality than controls, with the top 100 clonotypes averaging around 54% of the repertoire versus around 45% in nephrectomy-only tumors.

CDR1 MGHDK and CDR2 SYGVNS were looked up in the germline V gene. Trimming takes 6 bases from V and 3 bases from J, and the germline ends sit 9 bases apart. The CDR3 measures 12 amino acids from cysteine to phenylalanine. The sequence is cut down to CDR3 DNA, 36 bases in frame from base 1. The sequence was obtained from a woman in her 70s with renal cell carcinoma. The sequence links TRBV25-1 to TRBJ2-7, with the D gene tentatively TRBD1 or TRBD2, based on 5 matching bases in each. Sequenced material: tumor tissue, taken from a patient whose treatment was nephrectomy without radiotherapy. The CDR3: CASSGDGYEQYF. The DNA reads as follows: TGTGCCAGCAGCGGGGACGGCTACGAGCAGTACTTC.